The 30 T cell receptor beta chains below were found in one sample sequenced in a study of CXCR3-negative and CXCR3-positive naive CD8 T cells. The authors made the TRB cDNA libraries by 5' RACE using UMI labels. TCRdb re-called the 5' RACE reads and shows each CDR3 protein once, DNA omitted. This sample's clone table lists nearly 45,000 distinct CDR3 sequences. The sequencing sample was made of memory CD8+ T cells from blood. The receptors were gathered from a human donor in good health. Some clones in this sample may be carry-over from other donors' samples.

The chain is built from TRBV6-5 and TRBJ2-1; with no DNA, the TCRdb D assignment of TRBD2 cannot be verified. Germline V gives CDR1 MNHEY, CDR2 SVGAGI. This CDR3 is built from 14 residues. CDR3 sequence: CASSYGTRDNEQFF.

V is TRBV4-1 and J is TRBJ2-5; TCRdb gives TRBD1 as the D gene, but with no DNA this cannot be confirmed. This CDR3 contains 16 residues. CDR1 and CDR2 (germline): MGHRA, YSYEKL. This CDR3 is CASSQDYTGSQETQYF.

The chain employs TRBV2 and TRBJ2-1; TCRdb calls TRBD2, which cannot be checked without DNA. Germline V gene sequence: CDR1 SNHLY, CDR2 FYNNEI. The CDR3 runs to 16 residues. The CDR3 region is CANFRTSGVDYNEQFF. Full variable domain (outside the CDR3, taken from reference TRBV2 and TRBJ2-1): EPEVTQTPSHQVTQMGQEVILRCVPISNHLYFYWYRQILGQKVEFLVSFYNNEISEKSEIFDDQFSVERPDGSNFTLKIRSTKLEDSAMYFCANFRTSGVDYNEQFFGPGTRLTVL.

This chain links TRBV11-2 with TRBJ2-5; TCRdb designates TRBD1, a call that cannot be tested without DNA. The CDR3 is made up of 15 amino acids. From germline, CDR1 is SGHAT and CDR2 FQNNGV. Here the CDR3 reads CASSPTGGVQETQYF. Filled out from reference TRBV11-2 and TRBJ2-5, the complete variable domain reads EAGVAQSPRYKIIEKRQSVAFWCNPISGHATLYWYQQILGQGPKLLIQFQNNGVVDDSQLPKDRFSAERLKGVDSTLKIQPAKLEDSAVYLCASSPTGGVQETQYFGPGTRLLVL.

This rearrangement joins TRBV28 to TRBJ2-7; the D call from TCRdb, TRBD1, cannot be confirmed without DNA. The CDR3 loop spans 15 amino acids. Germline V lookup: CDR1 MDHEN, CDR2 SYDVKM. The CDR3 region is CASSLRLTGFVGQYF.

CDR3 protein: CASSFGRGAYNEQFF. The J gene is TRBJ2-1, the V gene TRBV5-1; TCRdb designates TRBD1, a call that cannot be tested without DNA. This CDR3 region has 15 residues. The germline V gene encodes CDR1 SGHRS and CDR2 YFSETQ.

The chain uses TRBV27 and TRBJ1-2; TCRdb reports TRBD1, a call that lacks DNA to check it against. Per germline, CDR1 MNHEY and CDR2 SMNVEV (reference sequence). CDR3 length: 13 residues. The CDR3 protein is CASSPTVNYGYTF.

The V call is TRBV5-1, the J call TRBJ1-2. CDR1 is SGHRS, CDR2 YFSETQ, per germline. The CDR3 totals 15 residues. The CDR3 reads CASSLDGIWGLSYTF.

This chain uses TRBV29-1 with TRBJ2-2; TCRdb outputs TRBD1, but without DNA this stays unchecked. Germline lookup yields CDR1 SQVTM and CDR2 ANQGSEA. The CDR3 extends over 13 amino acids. The CDR3 sequence is CSVGRVGTGELFF.

The chain joins TRBV28 to TRBJ2-5; TCRdb's D call, TRBD1, is unchecked because there is no DNA. Looked up from germline, CDR1 is MDHEN and CDR2 is SYDVKM. The CDR3 has 15 amino acids. CDR3 amino acids: CASSFQGAIQETQYF.

The CDR3 spells CASSLVGTGDHEQYF. The rearrangement links TRBV5-1 to TRBJ2-7; TCRdb names TRBD1, which stays unverified in the absence of DNA. The CDR3 spans 15 residues. CDR1 is SGHRS, CDR2 YFSETQ, per germline.

V and J are TRBV25-1 and TRBJ1-2. The CDR3 runs to 11 residues. Germline CDR1 reads MGHDK; CDR2 reads SYGVNS. CDR3 protein: CASSEDYGYTF.

The CDR3 loop reads CASSFKGQGPYEQYF. The rearrangement joins TRBV5-1 to TRBJ2-7; absent DNA, TCRdb's TRBD1 call cannot be checked. Per the germline V gene, CDR1 is SGHRS and CDR2 is YFSETQ. The CDR3 sequence is 15 residues long.

By frequency, this clonotype is medium-sized. The chain recombines TRBV9 with TRBJ1-3. Germline values: CDR1 SGDLS, CDR2 YYNGEE. CDR3 length: 15 residues. CDR3 loop: CASSVENLSGNTIYF.

V gene TRBV11-2 combines with J gene TRBJ1-1; TCRdb names TRBD1, which stays unverified in the absence of DNA. The CDR3 runs to 12 residues. The V gene's germline CDR1 is SGHAT and CDR2 FQNNGV. The CDR3 is CASSTGHTEAFF.

The V call is TRBV29-1, the J call TRBJ2-5; TCRdb's D call, TRBD1, is unchecked because there is no DNA. The germline V gene encodes CDR1 SQVTM and CDR2 ANQGSEA. CDR3 length: 14 amino acids. Here the CDR3 reads CSVEDPGQGQTQYF.

The J gene is TRBJ2-1, the V gene TRBV12-3 or TRBV12-4; no DNA is available, so the TRBD1 call from TCRdb remains unchecked. The CDR3 covers 11 residues. The CDR3: CASSPGLAQYF.

The J gene is TRBJ1-1, the V gene TRBV29-1. The germline V gene encodes CDR1 SQVTM and CDR2 ANQGSEA. The CDR3 is made up of 13 amino acids. The CDR3 here is CSVDGGGNTEAFF.

The chain combines TRBV28 with TRBJ2-5; TCRdb gives TRBD1 as the D gene, but with no DNA this cannot be confirmed. This CDR3 has 14 residues. Germline assignment: CDR1 MDHEN and CDR2 SYDVKM. This chain's CDR3 is CASGSSGPQETQYF.

The V gene is TRBV28, the J gene TRBJ2-7; checking the TCRdb D call of TRBD2 is not possible without DNA. The CDR3 sequence is 15 residues long. Germline CDR1 MDHEN, CDR2 SYDVKM. The CDR3 is CASSFSGSIPLEQYF.

The chain combines TRBV10-3 with TRBJ2-5; lacking DNA, the TRBD1 call made by TCRdb goes unchecked. Germline V gene lookup returns CDR1 ENHRY and CDR2 SYGVKD. The CDR3 covers 16 residues. The CDR3: CAISESQGWTQETQYF.

The V call is TRBV23-1, the J call TRBJ2-1; TCRdb's D call, TRBD1, is unchecked because there is no DNA. TRBV23-1 is recorded as an ORF, its role being uncertain. CDR3 length: 15 residues. The chain's CDR3 is CASSQTGQGDNEQFF.

The chain employs TRBV6-1 and TRBJ2-1; the D gene TCRdb calls, TRBD1, cannot be checked with no DNA. The CDR3 is 14 amino acids. Germline V gene lookup returns CDR1 MNHNS and CDR2 SASEGT. CDR3 in amino acids: CASSAGQGPDEQFF.

The rearrangement links TRBV13 to TRBJ1-2. Germline CDR1 PRHDT, CDR2 FYEKMQ (reference sequence). This CDR3 is built from 14 residues. The CDR3 here is CASSLGTISYGYTF. The full variable domain, in which reference TRBV13 and TRBJ1-2 provide the parts outside the CDR3, is AAGVIQSPRHLIKEKRETATLKCYPIPRHDTVYWYQQGPGQDPQFLISFYEKMQSDKGSIPDRFSAQQFSDYHSELNMSSLELGDSALYFCASSLGTISYGYTFGSGTRLTVV.

V and J are TRBV12-3 or TRBV12-4 and TRBJ2-3; no DNA is available, so the TRBD2 call from TCRdb remains unchecked. This CDR3 has 15 residues. The CDR3 sequence: CASSTSSASTDTQYF.

V gene TRBV12-3 or TRBV12-4 combines with J gene TRBJ2-5; the TRBD2 assignment by TCRdb is unverifiable without DNA. This CDR3 contains 17 residues. The CDR3 is CASSSDVLGLEGKTQYF.

This chain uses TRBV12-3 or TRBV12-4 with TRBJ1-5; TCRdb selects TRBD1, and the lack of DNA leaves this call unchecked. The CDR3 sequence is 15 residues long. This CDR3 is CASTRSIEGVQPQHF.

CDR3 protein: CSADLGYEQYF. The V call is TRBV29-1, the J call TRBJ2-7. From germline, CDR1 is SQVTM and CDR2 ANQGSEA. The CDR3 is 11 residues long.

This chain joins TRBV20-1 and TRBJ2-3; TCRdb reports TRBD1, a call that lacks DNA to check it against. Germline assignment: CDR1 DFQATT and CDR2 SNEGSKA (reference sequence). The CDR3 sequence is 13 residues long. CDR3 in amino acids: CSASPGSTDTQYF.

This chain joins TRBV25-1 and TRBJ1-1. Germline CDR1 reads MGHDK; CDR2 reads SYGVNS. The CDR3 has 11 residues. The CDR3 is CASSVGTEAFF. The full variable domain, in which reference TRBV25-1 and TRBJ1-1 provide the parts outside the CDR3, is EADIYQTPRYLVIGTGKKITLECSQTMGHDKMYWYQQDPGMELHLIHYSYGVNSTEKGDLSSESTVSRIRTEHFPLTLESARPSHTSQYLCASSVGTEAFFGQGTRLTVV.